These T cell receptor beta chains were read from a single sample in a study of shared clonotypes between healthy human individuals. The assay was immunoSEQ multiplex PCR, and TCRdb's table has in-frame clones only and misses some. The profile shows 2 million to 3 million clones, over 85% of them singletons. Sequenced: naive CD4+ T cells from PBMCs. These receptors all stem from a man aged 18 to 29 in good health. Some clones in this sample may be carry-over from other donors' samples. Each CDR3 is given with its conserved first and last residue. The D gene is left open where the match is weak. Where a row states a size, it is once, few, many or the class of an expanded clone; other rows omit it.

CDR3aa: CASSLFSSYNEQFF
CDR3nt: TGTGCCAGCAGTTTATTTAGCTCCTACAATGAGCAGTTCTTC
d_gene: .
abundance: .
v_gene: TRBV28
j_gene: TRBJ2-1

CDR3aa: CASSEGFPGTAEAFF
CDR3nt: TGTGCCAGCAGCGAGGGGTTTCCCGGGACAGCTGAAGCTTTCTTT
d_gene: TRBD1
abundance: once
v_gene: TRBV9
j_gene: TRBJ1-1

CDR3aa: CASSEAGLAGIQFF
CDR3nt: TGTGCCAGCAGTGAAGCGGGACTAGCGGGAATTCAGTTCTTC
d_gene: TRBD2
abundance: .
v_gene: TRBV2
j_gene: TRBJ2-1

CDR3aa: CASSSTGTGVTYEQYF
CDR3nt: TGCGCCAGCAGCAGTACCGGGACAGGGGTCACCTACGAGCAGTACTTC
d_gene: TRBD1
abundance: .
v_gene: TRBV5-1
j_gene: TRBJ2-7

CDR3aa: CASSLAAGGSYEQYF
CDR3nt: TGTGCCAGCAGTTTAGCAGCGGGAGGCTCCTACGAGCAGTACTTC
d_gene: TRBD2
abundance: .
v_gene: TRBV28
j_gene: TRBJ2-7

CDR3aa: CASSSPGQPSYEQYF
CDR3nt: TGTGCCAGCAGTTCTCCGGGACAACCTTCCTACGAGCAGTACTTC
d_gene: .
abundance: .
v_gene: TRBV28
j_gene: TRBJ2-7

CDR3aa: CASSVQSHTDTQYF
CDR3nt: TGTGCCAGCAGTGTACAGTCCCACACAGATACGCAGTATTTT
d_gene: .
abundance: .
v_gene: TRBV2
j_gene: TRBJ2-3

CDR3aa: CSVTLLGPYEQYF
CDR3nt: TGCAGCGTCACATTACTGGGCCCCTACGAGCAGTACTTC
d_gene: .
abundance: .
v_gene: TRBV29-1
j_gene: TRBJ2-7

CDR3aa: CATRGHRGYEQYF
CDR3nt: TGTGCTACTAGAGGTCACAGGGGGTACGAGCAGTACTTC
d_gene: TRBD1
abundance: .
v_gene: TRBV30
j_gene: TRBJ2-7

CDR3aa: CASSEGQRGYTF
CDR3nt: TGCGCCAGCAGCGAGGGACAGCGGGGCTACACCTTC
d_gene: TRBD1
abundance: .
v_gene: TRBV5-1
j_gene: TRBJ1-2

CDR3aa: CAISESAGAGDTQYF
CDR3nt: TGTGCCATCAGTGAGTCAGCAGGGGCTGGAGATACGCAGTATTTT
d_gene: .
abundance: .
v_gene: TRBV10-3
j_gene: TRBJ2-3

CDR3aa: CASSEATGWDYEQYF
CDR3nt: TGTGCCAGCAGTGAAGCAACAGGGTGGGACTACGAGCAGTACTTC
d_gene: .
abundance: .
v_gene: TRBV2
j_gene: TRBJ2-7

CDR3aa: CASSWRGPDTEAFF
CDR3nt: TGCGCCAGCAGCTGGAGGGGGCCTGATACTGAAGCTTTCTTT
d_gene: TRBD1
abundance: .
v_gene: TRBV5-1
j_gene: TRBJ1-1

CDR3aa: CASSYSDHYTF
CDR3nt: TGTGCCAGCAGTTACTCGGATCATTACACCTTC
d_gene: .
abundance: .
v_gene: TRBV6-6
j_gene: TRBJ1-2

CDR3aa: CASSIRLAGLSYNEQFF
CDR3nt: TGTGCCAGCAGTATCCGACTAGCGGGCCTTTCCTACAATGAGCAGTTCTTC
d_gene: TRBD2
abundance: .
v_gene: TRBV27
j_gene: TRBJ2-1

CDR3aa: CASSPQGTGGLYEQYF
CDR3nt: TGTGCCAGCTCACCCCAGGGGACGGGAGGTCTCTACGAGCAGTACTTC
d_gene: .
abundance: .
v_gene: TRBV18
j_gene: TRBJ2-7

CDR3aa: CAWSVIWGGYTF
CDR3nt: TGTGCCTGGAGTGTAATATGGGGGGGCTACACCTTC
d_gene: .
abundance: .
v_gene: TRBV30
j_gene: TRBJ1-2

CDR3aa: CASMFQSTDTQYF
CDR3nt: TGTGCCAGTATGTTCCAATCCACAGATACGCAGTATTTT
d_gene: .
abundance: .
v_gene: TRBV19
j_gene: TRBJ2-3